This entry features one T cell receptor (beta chain) sequence. This sample is drawn from a study of cytomegalovirus exposure and HLA in healthy donors. Study background: Findings of an earlier analysis included about 120 million unique TCR beta sequences from 190 million or so T cells.

In the PCR, 60 Vbeta and 13 Jbeta primers were used. Measured with immunoSEQ multiplex PCR; TCRdb has only the in-frame clones, and not every one. The sample lists roughly 150,000 clones; 82% were seen once. Germline V gene sequence: CDR1 MNHNS, CDR2 SASEGT. The CDR3 consists of 15 residues. After removal of 7 bases from V and 6 bases from J, the junction contained 7 bases not matched to a gene. The TCR was taken from a male donor in good health and CMV-seropositive. The chain joins TRBV6-1 to TRBJ2-1; 12 bases are a match to TRBD2. The sample taken for sequencing was PBMCs. The CDR3, as DNA: TGTGCCAGCAATATAGCTAGCGGGAGGGTCAATGAGCAGTTCTTC. Protein: CASNIASGRVNEQFF.